This section outlines one T cell receptor (beta chain) sequence together with its context. The antigen remains unidentified. V lost 0 bases and J 10 bases, leaving 19 bases between the germline ends. The CDR3 covers 15 residues. Germline assignment: CDR1 SQVTM and CDR2 ANQGSEA. Extracted RNA was reverse transcribed into cDNA, the sequencing template. Only in-frame clones appear in the TCRdb table, and some are missing; sequencing was by immunoSEQ multiplex PCR. The sample consists of 150,000 or so clones, about 47% of them appearing once. The investigators collected lesional scalp punch biopsies and peripheral blood from alopecia areata patients. The sample originates from a study of CD8+ T cells in alopecia areata. Study in general: Those patients who were treated received oral tofacitinib, which was given at 5 to 10 mg twice daily for moderate-to-severe alopecia areata.

Notes on the study in general: Relative to mice, TCR sharing across patients was less clear, a difference possibly HLA-related. Researchers report lesional scalp, most notably alopecia totalis/universalis, outstripped normal scalp in clonality.

This TCR derives from a human donor with alopecia areata. Sequencing was performed on CD8+ T cells sorted from blood, taken at week 0. This chain connects TRBV29-1 to TRBJ2-1; D ambiguous. The DNA for the CDR3 is TGCAGCGTTGAAGATCGAGCGAAGGGTTCCCTCGAGCAGTTCTTC. This codes for CSVEDRAKGSLEQFF.